This entry is about one TCR beta chain. This sample was taken from a study of blood T cell repertoires in COVID-19. Germline-derived CDR1 and CDR2 are MNHEY and SVGEGT. The CDR3 sequence is 15 residues long. V shed 5 bases, J shed 4 bases, and the junction held 8 bases outside the gene matches. Repertoires were generated with immunoSEQ multiplex PCR, while TCRdb's copy carries only in-frame clones and drops some. The sample lists roughly 120,000 clones, approximately 87% occurring once. Source material: peripheral blood. This chain uses TRBV6-2 or TRBV6-3 with TRBJ2-1, with TRBD2 identical over 7 bases. This TCR was sampled from a man aged 55 to 70 with acute or convalescent COVID-19. The CDR3 region has the DNA TGTGCCAGCAGTACCGCGGGAGTGGGGTACAATGAGCAGTTCTTC. This gives the protein CASSTAGVGYNEQFF.